This T cell receptor (beta chain) was recorded in a study of shared clonotypes between healthy human individuals. Naivety among CD8 cells was defined by CD45RO negativity and positive CCR7 selection, thereby excluding terminally differentiated effector memory CD45RA+ cells. None of the donors, who were healthy HIV-negative adults, had recently had acute infections or vaccinations. TCRdb's table, derived via immunoSEQ multiplex PCR, lists solely in-frame clones and lacks some. This sample carries about 680,000 clones, roughly 94% of them seen once, and the ten largest clones take about a quarter. V was trimmed by 5 bases and J by 5 bases, leaving 27 bases between them. Looked up from germline, CDR1 is SEHNR and CDR2 is FQNEAQ (reference sequence). This CDR3 contains 18 residues.

The receptor was derived from a man aged 30 to 39 in good health. Input material: naive CD8+ T cells sorted from blood. The rearrangement links TRBV7-9 to TRBJ2-5; perhaps TRBD2 as D (5 bases). The CDR3 DNA reads as TGTGCCAGCAGCCCGCCCCTAGGGAGCCTCATTACTGCGGAGACCCAGTACTTC. Its protein product is CASSPPLGSLITAETQYF.